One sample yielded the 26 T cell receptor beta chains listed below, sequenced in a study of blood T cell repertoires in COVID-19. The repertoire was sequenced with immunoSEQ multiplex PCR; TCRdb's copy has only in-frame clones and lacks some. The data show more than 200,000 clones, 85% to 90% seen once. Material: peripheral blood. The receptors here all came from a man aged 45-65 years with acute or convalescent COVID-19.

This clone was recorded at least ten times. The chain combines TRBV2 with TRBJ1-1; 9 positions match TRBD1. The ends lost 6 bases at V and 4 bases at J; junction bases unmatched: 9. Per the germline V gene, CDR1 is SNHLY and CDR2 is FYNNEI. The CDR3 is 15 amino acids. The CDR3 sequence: CASRGRTGDSTEAFF. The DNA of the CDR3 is TGTGCCAGCAGAGGACGGACAGGGGATAGCACTGAAGCTTTCTTT. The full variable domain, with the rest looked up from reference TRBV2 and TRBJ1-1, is EPEVTQTPSHQVTQMGQEVILRCVPISNHLYFYWYRQILGQKVEFLVSFYNNEISEKSEIFDDQFSVERPDGSNFTLKIRSTKLEDSAMYFCASRGRTGDSTEAFFGQGTRLTVV.

Here the CDR3 reads CASSQERDRIRYEQYF. The CDR3 coding sequence is TGTGCCAGCAGCCAAGAAAGGGACAGGATCCGGTACGAGCAGTACTTC. The V gene is TRBV3-1 (or the pseudogene TRBV3-2), the J gene TRBJ2-7; 8 bases fit TRBD1. The CDR3 totals 16 residues. Unmatched junction bases numbered 8, after V lost 0 bases and J lost 4 bases. The germline gives CDR1 LGHDT, CDR2 YNNKEL (reference sequence).

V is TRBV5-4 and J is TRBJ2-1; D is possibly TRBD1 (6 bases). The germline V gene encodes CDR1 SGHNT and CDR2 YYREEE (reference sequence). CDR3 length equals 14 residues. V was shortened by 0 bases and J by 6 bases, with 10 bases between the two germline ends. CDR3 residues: CASSLGGRVNEQFF. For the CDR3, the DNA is TGTGCCAGCAGCTTGGGGGGGCGAGTCAATGAGCAGTTCTTC.

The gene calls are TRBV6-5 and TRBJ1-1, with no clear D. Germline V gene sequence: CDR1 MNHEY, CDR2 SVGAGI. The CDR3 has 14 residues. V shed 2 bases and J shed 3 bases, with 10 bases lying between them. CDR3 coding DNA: TGTGCCAGCAGTTACGCGCGTCTACACACTGAAGCTTTCTTT. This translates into CASSYARLHTEAFF.

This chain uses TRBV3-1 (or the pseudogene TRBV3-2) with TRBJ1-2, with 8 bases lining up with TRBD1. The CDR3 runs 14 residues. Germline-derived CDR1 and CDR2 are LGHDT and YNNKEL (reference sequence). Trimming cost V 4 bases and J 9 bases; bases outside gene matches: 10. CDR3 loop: CASSPRQGKVSYTF. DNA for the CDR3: TGTGCCAGCAGCCCTCGACAGGGGAAGGTGAGCTACACCTTC.

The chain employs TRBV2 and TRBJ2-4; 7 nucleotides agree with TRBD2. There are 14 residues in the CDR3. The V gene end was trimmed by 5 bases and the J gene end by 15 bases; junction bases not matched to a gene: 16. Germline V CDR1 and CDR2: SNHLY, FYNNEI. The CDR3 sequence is CASSSHRSELAGYF. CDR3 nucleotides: TGTGCCAGCAGTTCCCACCGATCTGAGTTAGCGGGGTACTTC. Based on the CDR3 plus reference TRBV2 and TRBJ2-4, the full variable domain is EPEVTQTPSHQVTQMGQEVILRCVPISNHLYFYWYRQILGQKVEFLVSFYNNEISEKSEIFDDQFSVERPDGSNFTLKIRSTKLEDSAMYFCASSSHRSELAGYFGAGTRLSVL.

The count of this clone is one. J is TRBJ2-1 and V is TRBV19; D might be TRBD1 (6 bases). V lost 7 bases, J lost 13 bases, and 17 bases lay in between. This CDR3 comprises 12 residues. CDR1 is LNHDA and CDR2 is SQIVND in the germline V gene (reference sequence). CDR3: CASTSTPGHQFF. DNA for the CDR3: TGTGCCAGTACCTCTACCCCGGGACACCAGTTCTTC.

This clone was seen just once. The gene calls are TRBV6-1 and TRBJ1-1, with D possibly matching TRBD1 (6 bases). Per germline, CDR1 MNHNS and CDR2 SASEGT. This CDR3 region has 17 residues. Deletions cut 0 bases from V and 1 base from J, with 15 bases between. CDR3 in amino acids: CASSEAFGQGTNTEAFF. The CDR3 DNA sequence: TGTGCCAGCAGTGAAGCATTTGGGCAGGGGACGAACACTGAAGCTTTCTTT.

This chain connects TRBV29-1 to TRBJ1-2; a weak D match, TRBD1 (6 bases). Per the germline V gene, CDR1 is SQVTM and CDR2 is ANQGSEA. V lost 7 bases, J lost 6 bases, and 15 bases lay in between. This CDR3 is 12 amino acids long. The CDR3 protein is CSAKQGRNGYTF. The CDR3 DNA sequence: TGCAGCGCCAAACAGGGAAGGAATGGCTACACCTTC. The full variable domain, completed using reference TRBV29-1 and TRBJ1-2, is SAVISQKPSRDICQRGTSLTIQCQVDSQVTMMFWYRQQPGQSLTLIATANQGSEATYESGFVIDKFPISRPNLTFSTLTVSNMSPEDSSIYLCSAKQGRNGYTFGSGTRLTVV.

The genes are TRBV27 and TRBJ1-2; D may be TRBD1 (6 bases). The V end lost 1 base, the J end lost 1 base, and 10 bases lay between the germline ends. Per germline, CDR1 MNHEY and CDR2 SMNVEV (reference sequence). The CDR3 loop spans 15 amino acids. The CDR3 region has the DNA TGTGCCAGCAGTTTATTCGCCAGGGGTAACTATGGCTACACCTTC. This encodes CASSLFARGNYGYTF.

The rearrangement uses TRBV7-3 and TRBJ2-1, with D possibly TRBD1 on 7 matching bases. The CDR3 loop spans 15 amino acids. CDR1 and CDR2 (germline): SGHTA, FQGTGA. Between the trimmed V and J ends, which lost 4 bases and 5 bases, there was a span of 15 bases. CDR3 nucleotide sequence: TGTGCCAGCAGCTCCGGGACAGCGGGTAACAATGAGCAGTTCTTC. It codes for CASSSGTAGNNEQFF.

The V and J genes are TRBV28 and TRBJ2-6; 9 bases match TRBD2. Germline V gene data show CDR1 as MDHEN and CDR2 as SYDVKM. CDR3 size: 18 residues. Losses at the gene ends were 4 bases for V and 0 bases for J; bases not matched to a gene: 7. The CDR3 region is CASSSAGGSTSGANVLTF. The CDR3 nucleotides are TGTGCCAGCAGTTCCGCGGGGGGGTCCACCTCTGGGGCCAACGTCCTGACTTTC. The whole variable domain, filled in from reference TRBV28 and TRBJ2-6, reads DVKVTQSSRYLVKRTGEKVFLECVQDMDHENMFWYRQDPGLGLRLIYFSYDVKMKEKGDIPEGYSVSREKKERFSLILESASTNQTSMYLCASSSAGGSTSGANVLTFGAGSRLTVL.

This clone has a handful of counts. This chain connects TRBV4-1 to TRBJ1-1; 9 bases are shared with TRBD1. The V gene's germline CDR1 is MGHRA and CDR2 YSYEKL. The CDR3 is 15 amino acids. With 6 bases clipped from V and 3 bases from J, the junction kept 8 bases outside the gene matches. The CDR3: CASSPRQGVDTEAFF. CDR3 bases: TGCGCCAGCAGTCCTAGACAGGGGGTCGACACTGAAGCTTTCTTT.

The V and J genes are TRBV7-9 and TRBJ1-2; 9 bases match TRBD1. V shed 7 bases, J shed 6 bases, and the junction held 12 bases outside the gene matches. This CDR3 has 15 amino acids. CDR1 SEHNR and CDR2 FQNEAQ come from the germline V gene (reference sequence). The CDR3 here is CASTDLGTGFNGYTF. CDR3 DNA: TGTGCCAGCACCGACCTAGGGACAGGGTTCAATGGCTACACCTTC.

The CDR3 DNA reads TGCGCCAGCACCCGATCTTTAGAATTAGAGACCCAGTACTTC. This codes for CASTRSLELETQYF. This chain joins TRBV5-1 and TRBJ2-5; no clear D. V was clipped by 6 bases and J by 4 bases, with 16 bases between them. CDR3 length equals 14 residues. In germline, CDR1 is SGHRS, CDR2 YFSETQ. Full variable domain (missing parts from reference TRBV5-1 and TRBJ2-5): KAGVTQTPRYLIKTRGQQVTLSCSPISGHRSVSWYQQTPGQGLQFLFEYFSETQRNKGNFPGRFSGRQFSNSRSEMNVSTLELGDSALYLCASTRSLELETQYFGPGTRLLVL.

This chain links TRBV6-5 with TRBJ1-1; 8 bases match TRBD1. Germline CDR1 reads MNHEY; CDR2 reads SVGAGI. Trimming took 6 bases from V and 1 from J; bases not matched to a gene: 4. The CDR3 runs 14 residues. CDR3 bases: TGTGCCAGCAGGGTGGGACAGGAGAACACTGAAGCTTTCTTT. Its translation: CASRVGQENTEAFF.

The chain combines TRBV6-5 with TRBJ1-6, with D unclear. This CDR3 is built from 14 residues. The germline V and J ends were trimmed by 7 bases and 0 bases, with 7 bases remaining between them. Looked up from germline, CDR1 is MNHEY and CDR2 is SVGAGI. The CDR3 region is CASMRSSYNSPLHF. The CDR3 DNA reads TGTGCCAGCATGAGGAGCTCCTATAATTCACCCCTCCACTTT.

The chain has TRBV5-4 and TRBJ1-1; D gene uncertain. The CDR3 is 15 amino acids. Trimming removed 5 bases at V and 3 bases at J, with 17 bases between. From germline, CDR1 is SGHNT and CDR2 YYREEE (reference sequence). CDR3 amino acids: CASSPGLGRDTEAFF. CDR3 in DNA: TGTGCCAGCAGTCCAGGACTGGGGAGAGACACTGAAGCTTTCTTT.

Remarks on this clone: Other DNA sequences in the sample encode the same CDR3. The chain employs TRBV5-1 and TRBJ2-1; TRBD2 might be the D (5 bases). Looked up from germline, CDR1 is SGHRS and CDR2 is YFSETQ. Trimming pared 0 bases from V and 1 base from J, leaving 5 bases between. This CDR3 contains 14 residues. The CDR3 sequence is CASSLGGSYNEQFF. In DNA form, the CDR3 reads TGCGCCAGCAGCTTGGGCGGGTCCTACAATGAGCAGTTCTTC.

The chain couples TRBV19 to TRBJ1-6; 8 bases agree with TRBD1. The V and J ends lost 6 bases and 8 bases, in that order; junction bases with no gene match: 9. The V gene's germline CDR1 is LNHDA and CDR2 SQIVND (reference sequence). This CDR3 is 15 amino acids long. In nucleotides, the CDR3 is TGTGCCAGTAGCCCAGGGACAGGCCCCTATTCACCCCTCCACTTT. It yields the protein CASSPGTGPYSPLHF.

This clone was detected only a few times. CDR3 loop: CAWSIGTGGNSPLHF. In DNA, the CDR3 is TGTGCCTGGAGTATAGGGACAGGGGGTAATTCACCCCTCCACTTT. This rearrangement joins TRBV30 to TRBJ1-6; TRBD1 matches 11 bases. Germline V CDR1 and CDR2: GTSNPN, SVGIG (reference sequence). V lost 2 bases to trimming and J lost 6 bases; unmatched junction nucleotides: 3. The CDR3 consists of 15 residues.

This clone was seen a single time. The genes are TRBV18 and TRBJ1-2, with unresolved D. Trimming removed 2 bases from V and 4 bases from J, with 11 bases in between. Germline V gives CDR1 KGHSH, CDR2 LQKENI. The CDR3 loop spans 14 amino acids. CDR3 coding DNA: TGTGCCAGCTCACCAACACAGAACCTCTATGGCTACACCTTC. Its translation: CASSPTQNLYGYTF.

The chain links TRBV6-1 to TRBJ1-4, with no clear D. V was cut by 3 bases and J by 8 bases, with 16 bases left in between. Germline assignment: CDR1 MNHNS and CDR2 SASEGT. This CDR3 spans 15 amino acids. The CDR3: CASSDVGSPGEKLFF. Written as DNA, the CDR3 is TGTGCCAGCAGTGACGTCGGAAGCCCGGGGGAAAAACTGTTTTTT.

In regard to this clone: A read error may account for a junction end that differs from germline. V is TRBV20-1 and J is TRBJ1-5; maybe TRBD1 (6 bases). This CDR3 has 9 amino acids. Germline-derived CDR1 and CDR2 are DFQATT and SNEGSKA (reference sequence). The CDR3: CSAGTPESF. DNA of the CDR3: TGCAGTGCTGGGACACCCGAGAGTTTT.

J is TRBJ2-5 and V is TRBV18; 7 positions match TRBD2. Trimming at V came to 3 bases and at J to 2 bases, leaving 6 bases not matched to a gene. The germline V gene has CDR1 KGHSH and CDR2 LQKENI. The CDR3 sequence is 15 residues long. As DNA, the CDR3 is TGTGCCAGCTCACCTTCGAGGGGAGGGCAAGAGACCCAGTACTTC. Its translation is CASSPSRGGQETQYF.

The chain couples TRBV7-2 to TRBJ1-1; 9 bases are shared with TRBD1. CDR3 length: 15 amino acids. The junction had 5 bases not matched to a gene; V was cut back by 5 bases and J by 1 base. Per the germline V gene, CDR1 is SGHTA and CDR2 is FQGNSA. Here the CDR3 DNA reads TGTGCCAGCAGCCAGGGACAGGGAGGGAACACTGAAGCTTTCTTT. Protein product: CASSQGQGGNTEAFF.